This is a list of T cell receptor beta chains from one sample in a study of T cell repertoires in cytomegalovirus infection. Their recognized antigens are unknown. A single record per CDR3 protein comes from TCRdb applying MiXCR to the reads. The sample gives roughly 500,000 distinct CDR3 sequences, roughly 43% of which show up once; about two fifths is in the top ten. This sample comprised cultured PBMCs, obtained from culture after CMV antigen stimulation. The receptors here all came from a human donor in good health (CMV status not recorded). Some clones in this sample may be carry-over from other donors' samples. Both conserved end residues are part of each CDR3. Each record gives: J gene, V gene, clone size, D gene, CDR3 DNA, CDR3 protein. A D gene is named only where the DNA matches it firmly. Size is stated for part of the rows, as once, few or many counts, or as a class when the clone is expanded.

TRBJ1-1	TRBV20-1	.	TRBD1	TGCAGTGCTGTAACTCAGGGGGGCACTGAAGCTTTCTTT	CSAVTQGGTEAFF
TRBJ1-1	TRBV7-2	few	.	TGTGCCAGCAGTCAAGGGACACTTAGCACTGAAGCTTTCTTT	CASSQGTLSTEAFF
TRBJ2-1	TRBV5-1	.	TRBD2	TGCGCCAGTATAGGGTCAGCGGGGGATTACTACAATGAGCAGTTCTTC	CASIGSAGDYYNEQFF
TRBJ2-1	TRBV18	once	TRBD2	TGTGCCAGCTCACCAGAACTAGCGGGAGCCGGTGAGCAGTTCTTC	CASSPELAGAGEQFF
TRBJ2-5	TRBV15	.	TRBD2	TGTGCCACCAGCAGGGGACTAGCGGAACAAGAGACCCAGTACTTC	CATSRGLAEQETQYF
TRBJ2-3	TRBV4-3	.	.	TGCGCCAGCAGCCCAAGCACGGGGGAGGTTGAAGATACGCAGTATTTT	CASSPSTGEVEDTQYF
TRBJ2-2	TRBV19	once	TRBD1	TGTGCCAGTAGTATGCCGGGACAGCACAACACCGGGGAGCTGTTTTTT	CASSMPGQHNTGELFF
TRBJ2-1	TRBV2	once	TRBD2	TGTGCCAGCAGTGACCGGGGGGGTGAGCAGTTCTTC	CASSDRGGEQFF
TRBJ1-5	TRBV6-1	few	.	TGTGCCAGCAGTGACCTAACAGGGAACAATCAGCCCCAGCATTTT	CASSDLTGNNQPQHF
TRBJ1-6	TRBV7-2	many	TRBD1	TGTGCCAGCAGCTCCTTAACGGGACAGGGCTCAACACCCCTCCACTTT	CASSSLTGQGSTPLHF
TRBJ2-7	TRBV7-6	many	.	TGTGCCAGCAGCTTAGATAACAGTGCCGCCTACGAGCAGTACTTC	CASSLDNSAAYEQYF
TRBJ1-4	TRBV7-2	many	.	TGTGCCAGCAGCTTAGATAGGAAGCGGGAAAAACTGTTTTTT	CASSLDRKREKLFF
TRBJ2-1	TRBV12-3/TRBV12-4	few	.	TGTGCCAGCAGTTCCGAGACACTAAATGAGCAGTTCTTC	CASSSETLNEQFF
TRBJ1-3	TRBV27	.	.	TGTGCCAGCTCTCGGAGTGCTGGAAACACCATATATTTT	CASSRSAGNTIYF
TRBJ2-7	TRBV7-2	few	.	TGTGCCAGCAGCTTCCTTAGCGCGGCCGAGCAGTACTTC	CASSFLSAAEQYF
TRBJ2-3	TRBV7-6	.	TRBD2	TGTGCCAGCATTCACTCGGGCGGGAGGACAGATACGCAGTATTTT	CASIHSGGRTDTQYF
TRBJ2-1	TRBV6-2/TRBV6-3	.	.	TGTGCCAGCAGTTACCCCACACCCGCGACTAGTAACAATGAGCAGTTCTTC	CASSYPTPATSNNEQFF
TRBJ2-2	TRBV2	few	.	TGTGCCAGCAGTGAAGTGGGTAGTGGGAACACCGGGGAGCTGTTTTTT	CASSEVGSGNTGELFF
TRBJ1-6	TRBV7-2	few	.	TGTGCCAGCAGCTTTTCACGGTATAATTCACCCCTCCACTTT	CASSFSRYNSPLHF
TRBJ2-7	TRBV6-5	.	TRBD1	TGTGCCAGCAGCGGCCCCGGGACAGTGAGCTCCTACGAGCAGTACTTC	CASSGPGTVSSYEQYF
TRBJ2-7	TRBV4-1	.	.	TGCGCCAGCAGCCCATTACAAGGACTCGGCTACGAGCAGTACTTC	CASSPLQGLGYEQYF
TRBJ2-7	TRBV20-1	.	.	TGCAGTGCTAGAGACCCCTCGGGGCGCGGCGATGAGCAGTACTTC	CSARDPSGRGDEQYF
TRBJ2-2	TRBV6-2/TRBV6-3	.	TRBD1	TGTGCCAGCAGTTACCGACAGGGTTCGGTCACCGGGGAGCTGTTTTTT	CASSYRQGSVTGELFF
TRBJ2-3	TRBV7-2	many	.	TGTGCCAGCAGCTCCCCCGTCCCGGGGTGGGATACGCAGTATTTT	CASSSPVPGWDTQYF
TRBJ1-5	TRBV6-1	few	.	TGTGCCAGCAGCGAAGGGAACAGGGTCGGGCAGCCCCAGCATTTT	CASSEGNRVGQPQHF
TRBJ2-7	TRBV7-2	many	TRBD1	TGTGCCAGCAGCTCCCCGGGACAGGGTGTCTACGAGCAGTACTTC	CASSSPGQGVYEQYF
TRBJ2-1	TRBV19	.	.	TGTGCCAGTAGTACCCAAATAGCGTCCAAGGCCTACAATGAGCAGTTCTTC	CASSTQIASKAYNEQFF
TRBJ2-7	TRBV7-2	many	.	TGTGCCAGCAGCTTAGGAGGCGGAACCTACGAGCAGTACTTC	CASSLGGGTYEQYF